One and the same sample provided the 18 T cell receptor beta chains below, sequenced in a study of blood T cell repertoires in COVID-19. Sequencing was performed with immunoSEQ multiplex PCR; in TCRdb, only in-frame clones are kept and a portion is missing. The sample records 150,000 to 200,000 clones, 65% to 80% being singletons. The specimen was peripheral blood. The receptor set was obtained from a man in his 60s with acute or convalescent COVID-19.

V and J are TRBV6-5 and TRBJ1-1, with D perhaps matching TRBD1 (5 bases). Per germline, CDR1 MNHEY and CDR2 SVGAGI. The length of the CDR3 is 14 residues. Trimming left V 8 bases short and J 1 base short, with 14 bases between. Written as DNA, the CDR3 is TGTGCCAGCTCACCTGGGGGGGAGAACACTGAAGCTTTCTTT. The encoded protein is CASSPGGENTEAFF.

J is TRBJ2-1 and V is TRBV11-3, with a possible D match to TRBD1 (5 bases). This CDR3 comprises 15 residues. CDR1 and CDR2 (germline): SGHNT, YENEEA. Trimming stripped 5 bases from V and 5 bases from J, with 16 bases between. The CDR3 nucleotides read TGTGCCAGCAGCCGGCGACAGTCTGGGGACAATGAGCAGTTCTTC. It is translated as CASSRRQSGDNEQFF.

With regard to this clone: The same CDR3 is also encoded by other DNA sequences in this sample. V usage is TRBV6-5 and J usage is TRBJ1-5, with TRBD1 matching 7 bases. The CDR3 totals 12 residues. Per the germline V gene, CDR1 is MNHEY and CDR2 is SVGAGI. Trimming took 8 bases from V and 4 from J; bases not matched to a gene: 2. In DNA, the CDR3 is TGTGCCAGCGGCAGGGGGAATCAGCCCCAGCATTTT. It specifies CASGRGNQPQHF.

The rearrangement links TRBV2 to TRBJ2-7, with D unresolved. The CDR3 runs 12 residues. Germline lookup yields CDR1 SNHLY and CDR2 FYNNEI. V lost 7 bases to trimming and J lost 3 bases, with 10 bases between them. In DNA form, the CDR3 reads TGTGCCAGCACCCTCCTCGGCTACGAGCAGTACTTC. Translation gives CASTLLGYEQYF.

This chain links TRBV2 with TRBJ2-5; maybe TRBD1 (6 bases). The CDR3 loop spans 15 amino acids. Per the germline V gene, CDR1 is SNHLY and CDR2 is FYNNEI. Trimming took off 6 bases at V and 3 bases at J, with 17 bases between the two ends. The chain's CDR3 is CASRPGHTEEETQYF. In nucleotides, the CDR3 is TGTGCCAGCAGGCCGGGACACACCGAGGAAGAGACCCAGTACTTC.

The rearrangement links TRBV6-6 to TRBJ2-7, with TRBD1 identical over 9 bases. The trim removed 5 bases at V and 5 bases at J, leaving 1 base unmatched. CDR3 size: 12 residues. Germline CDR1 MNHNY, CDR2 SVGAGI (reference sequence). The CDR3 sequence: CASSGDRDEQYF. CDR3 nucleotide sequence: TGTGCCAGCAGTGGGGACAGGGACGAGCAGTACTTC.

This chain links TRBV15 with TRBJ1-3; D might be TRBD1 (5 bases). CDR1 and CDR2 (germline): LNHNV, YYDKDF (reference sequence). The CDR3 runs 14 residues. V was trimmed by 1 base and J by 4 bases, leaving 8 bases between them. CDR3 in DNA: TGTGCCACCAGCAGAGCCAAGGGGGGAAACACCATATATTTT. Translation gives CATSRAKGGNTIYF. The full variable domain, rest sourced from reference TRBV15 and TRBJ1-3, is DAMVIQNPRYQVTQFGKPVTLSCSQTLNHNVMYWYQQKSSQAPKLLFHYYDKDFNNEADTPDNFQSRRPNTSFCFLDIRSPGLGDTAMYLCATSRAKGGNTIYFGEGSWLTVV.

A few counts support this clone. The gene calls are TRBV5-4 and TRBJ2-1; a weak D match, TRBD2 (7 bases). CDR1 and CDR2 from the germline V gene are SGHNT and YYREEE (reference sequence). The CDR3 contains 14 residues. The germline V and J ends were trimmed by 4 bases and 6 bases, with 14 bases remaining between them. The CDR3 DNA sequence: TGTGCCAGCAGCCGTTCCGCGGGGGCCAATGAGCAGTTCTTC. Amino acids: CASSRSAGANEQFF.

The rearrangement joins TRBV6-4 to TRBJ2-3; 8 bases line up with TRBD1. Germline CDR1 is MRHNA and CDR2 is SNTAGT. This CDR3 has 16 amino acids. Germline trimming cut 0 bases from V and 3 bases from J; bases unmatched to any gene: 5. CDR3 region: CASSDSAGGSTDTQYF. CDR3 DNA: TGTGCCAGCAGTGACTCGGCAGGGGGCTCTACAGATACGCAGTATTTT.

The chain recombines TRBV5-5 with TRBJ2-7; possibly TRBD1 for D (5 bases). Germline V gene sequence: CDR1 SGHKS, CDR2 YYEKEE (reference sequence). The CDR3 sequence is 14 residues long. V dropped 4 bases and J dropped 0 bases, with 11 bases sitting between them. The CDR3 region is CASSRPTVSYEQYF. The CDR3 coding sequence is TGTGCCAGCAGCCGGCCGACAGTCTCCTACGAGCAGTACTTC.

A single count supports this clone. A junction boundary mismatches the germline segment, possibly from a read error. The CDR3, as DNA: TGTGCCAGCAGCCCGGGAAACGGACAGAAGCGCTTT. Protein sequence: CASSPGNGQKRF. V and J are TRBV5-6 and TRBJ1-6, with D maybe TRBD1 (6 bases). The CDR3 sequence is 12 residues long. Germline-derived CDR1 and CDR2 are SGHDT and YYEEEE.

The chain links TRBV9 to TRBJ1-1; tentative D call: TRBD1 (5 bases). The CDR3 extends over 17 amino acids. Trimming left V 0 bases short and J 7 bases short, with 22 bases between. From germline, CDR1 is SGDLS and CDR2 YYNGEE. CDR3 in DNA: TGTGCCAGCAGCGTAGTAGCCCAGGACATTTCGGCCATTGAAGCTTTCTTT. It specifies CASSVVAQDISAIEAFF.

V gene TRBV13 combines with J gene TRBJ2-1; 8 bases line up with TRBD2. The CDR3 runs 15 residues. V lost 2 bases and J lost 8; bases outside the gene matches: 8. Per the germline V gene, CDR1 is PRHDT and CDR2 is FYEKMQ (reference sequence). CDR3 protein: CASSLTGTSGDEQFF. The CDR3 DNA sequence: TGTGCCAGCAGCTTAACCGGGACTAGTGGCGATGAGCAGTTCTTC.

This sequence joins TRBV14 and TRBJ1-1; D is possibly TRBD1 (6 bases). The CDR3 runs to 14 residues. The ends were cut back, 2 bases at V and 8 bases at J, with 15 bases in the middle. The germline V gene has CDR1 SGHDN and CDR2 FVKESK. The CDR3 reads CASSQTAGATEAFF. CDR3 DNA: TGTGCCAGCAGCCAAACGGCAGGGGCTACCGAAGCTTTCTTT.

As DNA, the CDR3 is TGTGCCTGGAGTGGGGCCGGATATAGCAATCAGCCCCAGCATTTT. Protein product: CAWSGAGYSNQPQHF. The chain is built from TRBV30 and TRBJ1-5; D gene uncertain. The germline gives CDR1 GTSNPN, CDR2 SVGIG (reference sequence). Trimming cost V 1 base and J 0 bases, with 10 bases left between them. The CDR3 runs to 15 residues.

This chain links TRBV7-2 with TRBJ2-5, with TRBD2 matching over 7 bases. With 5 bases clipped from V and 1 base from J, the junction kept 13 bases outside the gene matches. The CDR3 totals 17 residues. The germline gives CDR1 SGHTA, CDR2 FQGNSA. CDR3 loop: CASSQRSASGFQETQYF. The DNA of the CDR3 is TGTGCCAGCAGCCAGAGATCAGCTAGCGGCTTCCAAGAGACCCAGTACTTC.

The CDR3 DNA sequence: TGCGCCAGCAGTGAGGAAGGGGGAGGGTCACCCCTCCACTTT. Protein sequence: CASSEEGGGSPLHF. The V call is TRBV10-2, the J call TRBJ1-6; D possibly corresponds to TRBD1 (6 bases). Germline CDR1 and CDR2: WSHSY and SAAADI. This CDR3 spans 14 amino acids. V gave up 2 bases and J gave up 10 bases, with 12 bases separating them.

This clone has only one observation. V is TRBV5-1 and J is TRBJ1-6; TRBD1 is a possible D gene (6 bases). The CDR3 spans 14 residues. V lost 4 bases, J lost 8 bases, and 13 bases lay in between. Germline V gives CDR1 SGHRS, CDR2 YFSETQ. The CDR3 coding sequence is TGCGCCAGCAGCGCCGGACAGAGTGATTCACCCCTCCACTTT. It translates to CASSAGQSDSPLHF.